The entry below describes one T cell receptor beta chain. The CDR3 extends over 14 amino acids. The V end was cut by 4 bases, the J end by 1 base, with 10 bases between. Germline CDR1 is SGHTA and CDR2 is FQGNSA. Use of 60 Vbeta and 13 Jbeta primers characterized the PCR. Authors' methods: Around 10 million shared chains were among about 80 million unique TCR beta chains counted in a later analysis. Measured with immunoSEQ multiplex PCR; TCRdb has only the in-frame clones, and not every one. The V and J calls and clone size are taken from that table; D and trimming were inferred from the DNA. The sample has more than 95,000 clones; 78% are singletons. This entry is derived from a study of cytomegalovirus exposure and HLA in healthy donors.

The sequence was obtained from a man aged 35-49 years in good health and CMV-seronegative. The J gene is TRBJ2-5, the V gene TRBV7-2; D is possibly TRBD1 (6 bases). Sequencing was done on a sample of PBMCs. The CDR3 sequence: CASSSQGGQETQYF. CDR3 DNA sequence: TGTGCCAGCAGCTCACAGGGCGGCCAAGAGACCCAGTACTTC.